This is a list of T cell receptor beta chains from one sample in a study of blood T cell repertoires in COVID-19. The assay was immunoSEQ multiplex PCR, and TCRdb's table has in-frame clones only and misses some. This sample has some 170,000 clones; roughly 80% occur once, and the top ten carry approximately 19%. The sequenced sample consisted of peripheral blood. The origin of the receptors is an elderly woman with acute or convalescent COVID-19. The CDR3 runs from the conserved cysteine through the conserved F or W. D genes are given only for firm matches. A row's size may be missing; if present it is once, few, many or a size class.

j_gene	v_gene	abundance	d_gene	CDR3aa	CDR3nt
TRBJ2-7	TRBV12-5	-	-	CASGFPGHNKVGEQYF	TGTGCTAGTGGTTTCCCGGGACACAACAAGGTGGGGGAGCAGTACTTC
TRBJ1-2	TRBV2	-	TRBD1	CASRAKGAVTYGYTF	TGTGCCAGCAGAGCCAAGGGGGCGGTTACCTATGGCTACACCTTC
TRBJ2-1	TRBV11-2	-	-	CASSSNAGYEQFF	TGTGCCAGCAGCTCAAACGCGGGATATGAGCAGTTCTTC
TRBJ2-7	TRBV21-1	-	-	CASRWGRLEDSCEQYF	TGTGCCAGCAGGTGGGGCCGTCTTGAAGATTCCTGCGAGCAGTACTTC
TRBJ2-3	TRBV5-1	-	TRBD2	CASSLRTGGGTDTQYF	TGCGCCAGCAGCCTCCGGACGGGAGGAGGCACAGATACGCAGTATTTT
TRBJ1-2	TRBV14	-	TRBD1	CASSPRQGGYGYTF	TGTGCCAGCAGCCCTAGACAGGGGGGGTATGGCTACACCTTC
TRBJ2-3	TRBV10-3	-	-	CAISRGGAGTDTQYF	TGTGCCATCAGTCGTGGCGGGGCGGGTACAGATACGCAGTATTTT
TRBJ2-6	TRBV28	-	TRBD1	CASSPRTGVSSGANVLTF	TGTGCCAGCAGTCCGCGGACAGGGGTGAGCTCTGGGGCCAACGTCCTGACTTTC
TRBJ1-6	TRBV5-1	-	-	CASSLGQMGSPLHF	TGCGCCAGCAGCTTGGGACAGATGGGATCACCCCTCCACTTT
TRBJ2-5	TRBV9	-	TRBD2	CASSGGLAGGGETQYF	TGTGCCAGCAGCGGCGGACTAGCGGGAGGGGGAGAGACCCAGTACTTC
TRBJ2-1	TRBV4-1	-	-	CASSQDRNEQFF	TGCGCCAGCAGCCAAGACCGCAATGAGCAGTTCTTC
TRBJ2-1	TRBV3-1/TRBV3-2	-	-	CASSQAWSSYNEQFF	TGTGCCAGCAGCCAAGCTTGGAGCTCCTACAATGAGCAGTTCTTC
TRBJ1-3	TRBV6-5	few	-	CASGGGGASGNTIYF	TGTGCCAGCGGGGGTGGAGGGGCCTCTGGAAACACCATATATTTT
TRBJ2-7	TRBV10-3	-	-	CAISESDISYEQYF	TGTGCCATCAGTGAGTCGGACATATCCTACGAGCAGTACTTC
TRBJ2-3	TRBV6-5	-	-	CASSYGTDTADTQYF	TGTGCCAGCAGTTACGGGACTGACACGGCAGATACGCAGTATTTT
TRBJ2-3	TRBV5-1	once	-	CASSLPVGGADTQYF	TGCGCCAGCAGCTTACCAGTGGGGGGAGCAGATACGCAGTATTTT
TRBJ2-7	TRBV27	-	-	CASSPPRGEQYF	TGTGCCAGCAGCCCACCCAGGGGCGAGCAGTACTTC
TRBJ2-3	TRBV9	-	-	CASGGGAAQHTQYF	TGTGCCAGCGGAGGGGGCGCTGCACAACATACGCAGTATTTT
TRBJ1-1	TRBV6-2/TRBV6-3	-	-	CASSTVTRARTEAFF	TGTGCCAGCAGTACAGTCACGAGGGCGCGCACTGAAGCTTTCTTT
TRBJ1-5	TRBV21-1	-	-	CASSKKRGTGNQPQHF	TGTGCCAGCAGCAAAAAGAGGGGGACGGGCAATCAGCCCCAGCATTTT
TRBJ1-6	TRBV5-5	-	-	CASSPDRLDNSPLHF	TGTGCCAGCAGCCCCGACAGGCTCGATAATTCACCCCTCCACTTT
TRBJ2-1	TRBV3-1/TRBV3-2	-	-	CASSQDTASSYNEQFF	TGTGCCAGCAGCCAAGATACTGCCTCCTCCTACAATGAGCAGTTCTTC
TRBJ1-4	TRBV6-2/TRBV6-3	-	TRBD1	CASSPRGTGYEKLFF	TGTGCCAGCAGTCCGCGGGGGACAGGGTATGAAAAACTGTTTTTT
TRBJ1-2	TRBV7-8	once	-	CASSLNREYGYTF	TGTGCCAGCAGCTTAAACAGGGAGTATGGCTACACCTTC
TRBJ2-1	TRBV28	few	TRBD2	CASTLGGEWEQFF	TGTGCCAGCACCCTTGGGGGGGAGTGGGAGCAGTTCTTC
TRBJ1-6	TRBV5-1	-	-	CASSLGQAANSPLHF	TGCGCCAGCAGCTTGGGACAGGCGGCGAATTCACCCCTCCACTTT
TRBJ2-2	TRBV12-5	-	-	CASGRPGLTNTGELFF	TGTGCTAGTGGTAGACCGGGACTTACGAACACCGGGGAGCTGTTTTTT
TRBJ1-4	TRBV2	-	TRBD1	CASSRGRGGKLFF	TGTGCCAGCAGTAGGGGGCGCGGAGGAAAACTGTTTTTT
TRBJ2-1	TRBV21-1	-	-	CASSKSGLAERNEQFF	TGTGCCAGCAGCAAAAGCGGACTAGCGGAGAGGAATGAGCAGTTCTTC
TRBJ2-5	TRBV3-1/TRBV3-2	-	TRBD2	CASSRTGTSVQETQYF	TGTGCCAGCAGCCGAACCGGGACTAGCGTGCAAGAGACCCAGTACTTC
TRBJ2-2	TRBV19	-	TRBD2	CASGTSENTGELFF	TGTGCCAGCGGGACTAGCGAGAACACCGGGGAGCTGTTTTTT
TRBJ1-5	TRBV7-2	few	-	CASSWGGRSNQPQHF	TGTGCCAGCAGCTGGGGTGGGAGGAGCAATCAGCCCCAGCATTTT
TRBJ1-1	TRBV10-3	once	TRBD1	CAISPGDRVLAFF	TGTGCCATCAGCCCTGGGGACAGGGTATTAGCTTTCTTT
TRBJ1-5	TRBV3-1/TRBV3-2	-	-	CASSQGTANQPQHF	TGTGCCAGCAGCCAAGGGACAGCGAATCAGCCCCAGCATTTT
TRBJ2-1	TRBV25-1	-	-	CASRGDGRAYEQFF	TGTGCCAGCAGAGGCGACGGGCGGGCCTATGAGCAGTTCTTC
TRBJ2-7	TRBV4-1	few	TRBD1	CASSQGTGGNEQYF	TGCGCCAGCAGCCAAGGGACAGGGGGTAACGAGCAGTACTTC
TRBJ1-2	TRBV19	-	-	CASTYRPPGQQGGGYTF	TGTGCCAGTACCTATAGGCCCCCGGGACAACAAGGGGGTGGCTACACCTTC
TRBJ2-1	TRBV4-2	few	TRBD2	CASSQGLAGGYEQFF	TGTGCCAGCAGCCAAGGACTAGCGGGAGGTTATGAGCAGTTCTTC
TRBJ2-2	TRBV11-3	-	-	CASSLSGGLNTGELFF	TGTGCCAGCAGCTTATCTGGAGGATTGAACACCGGGGAGCTGTTTTTT
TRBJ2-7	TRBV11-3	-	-	CASSLGGDYEQYF	TGTGCCAGCAGCTTAGGGGGAGATTACGAGCAGTACTTC
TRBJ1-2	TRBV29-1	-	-	CSVDHGRGGYTF	TGCAGCGTTGATCATGGGAGAGGGGGCTACACCTTC
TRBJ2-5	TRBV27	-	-	CASSSKARAKTQYF	TGTGCCAGCAGTTCAAAGGCCAGGGCCAAGACCCAGTACTTC
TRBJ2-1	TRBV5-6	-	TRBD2	CASNKGTSGLLMNEQFF	TGTGCCAGCAACAAAGGGACTAGCGGCCTTCTAATGAATGAGCAGTTCTTC
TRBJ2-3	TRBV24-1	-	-	CATSGAGWDTQYF	TGTGCCACCAGTGGGGCAGGATGGGATACGCAGTATTTT
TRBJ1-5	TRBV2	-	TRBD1	CASSVEGQNNQPQHF	TGTGCCAGCAGCGTTGAGGGACAGAACAATCAGCCCCAGCATTTT
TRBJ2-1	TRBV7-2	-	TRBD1	CASSYGTGRVSYNEQFF	TGTGCCAGCAGCTACGGGACAGGGCGGGTTTCCTACAATGAGCAGTTCTTC
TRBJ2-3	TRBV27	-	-	CASSLGQAIWPFTDTQYF	TGTGCCAGCAGTTTGGGGCAGGCTATCTGGCCTTTCACAGATACGCAGTATTTT
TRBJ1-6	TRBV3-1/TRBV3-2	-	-	CASSQQGKGSPLHF	TGTGCCAGCAGCCAACAGGGGAAGGGGTCACCCCTCCACTTT
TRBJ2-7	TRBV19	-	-	CASSAGKEGYEQYF	TGTGCCAGTAGTGCAGGTAAAGAGGGATACGAGCAGTACTTC
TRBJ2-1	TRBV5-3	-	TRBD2	CARSFLTGGTYNEQFF	TGTGCCAGAAGCTTTCTAACGGGAGGAACCTACAATGAGCAGTTCTTC
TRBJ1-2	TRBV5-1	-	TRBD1	CASSLRQGANYGYTF	TGCGCCAGCAGCTTAAGACAGGGGGCTAACTATGGCTACACCTTC
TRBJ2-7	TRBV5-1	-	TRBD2	CASSHNPGGTAYEQYF	TGCGCCAGCAGCCATAACCCGGGGGGGACGGCGTACGAGCAGTACTTC
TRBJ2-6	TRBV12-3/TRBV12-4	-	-	CASTPSGANVLTF	TGTGCCAGCACCCCTTCTGGGGCCAACGTCCTGACTTTC
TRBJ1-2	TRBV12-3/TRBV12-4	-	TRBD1	CASSPTGGYGYTF	TGTGCCAGCAGCCCGACAGGGGGGTATGGCTACACCTTC
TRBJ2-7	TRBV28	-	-	CAAMGGAPSYEQYF	TGTGCCGCCATGGGGGGGGCCCCCTCCTACGAGCAGTACTTC
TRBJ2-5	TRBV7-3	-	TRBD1	CASSGQGMETQYF	TGTGCCAGCAGTGGACAGGGGATGGAGACCCAGTACTTC
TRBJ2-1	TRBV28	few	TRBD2	CASSLTLAGYEQFF	TGTGCCAGCAGTTTGACCTTAGCGGGGTATGAGCAGTTCTTC
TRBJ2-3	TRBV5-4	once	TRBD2	CASSLATSGGPAVWYYF	TGTGCCAGCAGCTTGGCGACTAGCGGGGGGCCGGCTGTGTGGTACTATTTT